This TCR beta chain came from a study of graft-versus-host responses after intestinal transplantation. Study-wide background: Each recipient received anti-thymocyte globulin induction, then tacrolimus and steroids for 2 to 4 years.

Profiled with immunoSEQ multiplex PCR; TCRdb holds only in-frame clones, not every one. The sample consists of some 150,000 clones, around 90% of them appearing once. Worth noting for this clone: Its antigen is unknown.

The CDR3 has 13 residues. Germline V gene data show CDR1 as MDHEN and CDR2 as SYDVKM. V was cut by 4 bases and J by 4 bases, with 8 bases left in between. Whole-study findings and limits: Allograft clonal ratios (graft-versus-host to host-versus-graft) were high in patients who had graft-donor T cell macrochimerism.

This material consisted of unstimulated CD4+ T cells sorted from spleen or lymph node cells, taken before intestinal transplant. The TCR was taken from a human donor who received an intestinal transplant. The J gene is TRBJ1-5, the V gene TRBV28, with D perhaps matching TRBD1 (5 bases). The CDR3 DNA reads as TGTGCCAGCAGTTATAGGGGTAATCAGCCCCAGCATTTT. Protein sequence: CASSYRGNQPQHF.